Shown below are 26 T cell receptor beta chains from a single sample sequenced in a study of blood T cell repertoires in COVID-19. Sequenced by immunoSEQ multiplex PCR; TCRdb stores in-frame clones only, minus some. Among around 170,000 clones, 86% were seen once, and the ten largest hold about 9.6%. Sequenced material: PBMCs or T cells enriched from blood (not recorded which). The receptors derive from a young woman who had recovered from COVID-19.

This clone was counted between two and nine times. Because the CDR3 is missing its conserved closing phenylalanine or tryptophan, this is likely a read error. It is unclear where the CDR3 begins or ends on the DNA, so no DNA is shown, and the CDR3 is as TCRdb lists it. This chain links TRBV21-1 with TRBJ2-7; TRBD2 reflects the table's D call only, with no check against the DNA. TRBV21-1 is labeled a pseudogene. With termini counted, the CDR3 has 16 amino acids. The CDR3 loop reads CASSKALSSGTDDGRL.

The V and J genes are TRBV14 and TRBJ2-3; D gene ambiguous. The V and J ends lost 4 bases and 9 bases respectively, with 14 bases between them. CDR3 length: 13 amino acids. Germline CDR1 SGHDN, CDR2 FVKESK. Here the CDR3 DNA reads TGTGCCAGCAGCCCTCCCGGAGTGGAGACGCAGTATTTT. Its translation: CASSPPGVETQYF.

J is TRBJ2-7 and V is TRBV10-3; tentatively, D is TRBD2 (5 bases). CDR3 length: 15 amino acids. The germline V and J ends were trimmed by 7 bases and 4 bases, with 20 bases remaining between them. Looked up from germline, CDR1 is ENHRY and CDR2 is SYGVKD. CDR3 loop: CAITPTEKLGYEQYF. CDR3 nucleotides: TGTGCCATCACCCCGACGGAGAAACTAGGGTACGAGCAGTACTTC.

Of note for this clone: In the same sample, other DNA sequences code for this CDR3. The chain joins TRBV27 to TRBJ1-4; no firm D call. The V gene's germline CDR1 is MNHEY and CDR2 SMNVEV (reference sequence). V lost 3 bases and J 1 base, leaving 3 bases between the germline ends. The CDR3 loop spans 13 amino acids. Here the CDR3 DNA reads TGTGCCAGCAGTTTTAGAACTAATGAAAAACTGTTTTTT. Residues: CASSFRTNEKLFF.

The chain links TRBV7-2 to TRBJ2-2, with 8 bases fitting TRBD2. With V trimmed by 7 bases and J by 2 bases, 15 bases remained unmatched. The CDR3 contains 18 residues. Germline CDR1 is SGHTA and CDR2 is FQGNSA. CDR3 sequence reads: CASNVGNGRAVNTGELFF. The CDR3 DNA reads TGTGCCAGCAACGTTGGGAACGGGAGGGCCGTAAACACCGGGGAGCTGTTTTTT. The full variable domain, completed using reference TRBV7-2 and TRBJ2-2, is GAGVSQSPSNKVTEKGKDVELRCDPISGHTALYWYRQSLGQGLEFLIYFQGNSAPDKSGLPSDRFSAERTGGSVSTLTIQRTQQEDSAVYLCASNVGNGRAVNTGELFFGEGSRLTVL.

The chain combines TRBV18 with TRBJ2-5; the D gene is possibly TRBD1 (5 bases). This CDR3 has 17 amino acids. Germline V gives CDR1 KGHSH, CDR2 LQKENI. The ends were cut back, 0 bases at V and 2 bases at J, with 16 bases in the middle. For the CDR3, the DNA is TGTGCCAGCTCACCACCGCTCCAGGGTTGGCGACAAGAGACCCAGTACTTC. This sequence encodes CASSPPLQGWRQETQYF.

The rearrangement joins TRBV28 to TRBJ1-5; 9 nucleotides agree with TRBD1. Unmatched junction bases numbered 4, after V lost 3 bases and J lost 1 base. This CDR3 contains 16 residues. Germline lookup yields CDR1 MDHEN and CDR2 SYDVKM. The CDR3 sequence: CASSFGTGGSNQPQHF. The CDR3 DNA sequence: TGTGCCAGCAGTTTTGGAACAGGGGGCAGCAATCAGCCCCAGCATTTT.

Comments on this clone: Sequence at one end of the junction differs from germline and may be a read error. V gene TRBV6-5 combines with J gene TRBJ2-3; D is uncertain. Germline CDR1 and CDR2: MNHEY and SVGAGI. CDR3 length: 13 amino acids. This CDR3 reads CASSYSRSDAQYF. DNA for the CDR3: TGTGCCAGCAGTTACTCGAGGTCAGATGCGCAGTATTTT.

This chain links TRBV28 with TRBJ1-6; D is perhaps TRBD1 (5 bases). V was pared by 2 bases and J by 5 bases, with 10 bases between. The germline CDR1 and CDR2 sequences are MDHEN and SYDVKM. The length of the CDR3 is 15 residues. This chain's CDR3 is CASSLDVRDNSPLHF. CDR3 in DNA: TGTGCCAGCAGTTTAGACGTCAGGGATAATTCACCCCTCCACTTT.

The V and J genes are TRBV10-3 and TRBJ1-1; possibly TRBD1 for D (5 bases). Germline loops: CDR1 ENHRY, CDR2 SYGVKD. The V end lost 4 bases, the J end lost 5 bases, and 11 bases lay between the germline ends. This CDR3 contains 13 residues. CDR3 in amino acids: CAISGRDWTEAFF. The CDR3 region has the DNA TGTGCCATCAGTGGCAGGGATTGGACTGAAGCTTTCTTT.

The chain is built from TRBV19 and TRBJ2-3; D possibly corresponds to TRBD2 (6 bases). The CDR3 totals 13 residues. CDR1 LNHDA and CDR2 SQIVND come from the germline V gene (reference sequence). V was cut by 7 bases and J by 2 bases, with 10 bases left in between. The CDR3 DNA sequence: TGTGCCAGTAACCGGGACTCCACAGATACGCAGTATTTT. The encoded protein is CASNRDSTDTQYF.

This clone was seen once. This chain links TRBV25-1 with TRBJ1-1; possible D gene TRBD1, 5 bases. Looked up from germline, CDR1 is MGHDK and CDR2 is SYGVNS. The CDR3 sequence is 11 residues long. The germline V and J ends were trimmed by 4 bases and 8 bases, with 8 bases remaining between them. DNA for the CDR3: TGTGCCAGCAGTGTAGGGGTAGAAGCTTTCTTT. As protein: CASSVGVEAFF. The full variable domain, with the rest looked up from reference TRBV25-1 and TRBJ1-1, is EADIYQTPRYLVIGTGKKITLECSQTMGHDKMYWYQQDPGMELHLIHYSYGVNSTEKGDLSSESTVSRIRTEHFPLTLESARPSHTSQYLCASSVGVEAFFGQGTRLTVV.

The chain joins TRBV6-1 to TRBJ1-2; 7 nucleotides align to TRBD1. The germline V gene encodes CDR1 MNHNS and CDR2 SASEGT. This CDR3 contains 14 residues. With V trimmed by 5 bases and J by 5 bases, 8 bases remained unmatched. CDR3 nucleotide sequence: TGTGCCAGCAGTATACAGGGGTCGGGATATGGCTACACCTTC. Translation: CASSIQGSGYGYTF.

The chain employs TRBV19 and TRBJ2-6; no clear D. Trimming cost V 3 bases and J 0 bases, with 9 bases left between them. Germline loops: CDR1 LNHDA, CDR2 SQIVND (reference sequence). This CDR3 is 16 amino acids long. CDR3 sequence reads: CASSISRISGANVLTF. The CDR3 coding sequence is TGTGCCAGTAGTATTAGCCGTATCTCTGGGGCCAACGTCCTGACTTTC.

This chain joins TRBV20-1 and TRBJ2-2; D remains unclear. This CDR3 has 15 amino acids. Per the germline V gene, CDR1 is DFQATT and CDR2 is SNEGSKA (reference sequence). The V end lost 3 bases, the J end lost 10 bases, and 21 bases lay between the germline ends. This CDR3 is CSASPLLELGEELFF. CDR3 DNA: TGCAGTGCTAGTCCTTTATTGGAGCTTGGCGAGGAGCTGTTTTTT.

CDR3 sequence: CASSPPGTEKQFF. The CDR3 region has the DNA TGTGCCAGCAGCCCACCGGGGACAGAAAAGCAGTTCTTC. This chain links TRBV2 with TRBJ2-1; the match to TRBD1 covers 7 bases. V was clipped by 6 bases and J by 11 bases; unmatched bases: 10. This CDR3 region has 13 residues. CDR1 SNHLY and CDR2 FYNNEI come from the germline V gene.

J is TRBJ2-5 and V is TRBV5-1; 10 nucleotides align to TRBD1. This CDR3 contains 16 residues. The V gene's germline CDR1 is SGHRS and CDR2 YFSETQ. Trimming took 4 bases from V and 1 from J; bases not matched to a gene: 7. CDR3 sequence: CASSPRTGGFQETQYF. CDR3 DNA: TGCGCCAGCAGCCCGAGGACAGGGGGGTTCCAAGAGACCCAGTACTTC.

V gene TRBV6-5 combines with J gene TRBJ1-1, with a possible D match to TRBD1 (6 bases). V was shortened by 7 bases and J by 6 bases, with 15 bases between the two germline ends. Per germline, CDR1 MNHEY and CDR2 SVGAGI. The CDR3 covers 13 residues. This CDR3 is CASTQGGRAEAFF. CDR3 in DNA: TGTGCCAGCACCCAAGGGGGTCGGGCTGAAGCTTTCTTT.

The gene calls are TRBV4-1 and TRBJ1-2; TRBD1 is a possible D gene (6 bases). V was shortened by 4 bases and J by 4 bases, with 16 bases between the two germline ends. Germline CDR1 reads MGHRA; CDR2 reads YSYEKL. This CDR3 has 15 amino acids. The CDR3, as DNA: TGCGCCAGCAGCCCGACAGATGGGGGCTCCTATGGCTACACCTTC. It encodes CASSPTDGGSYGYTF.

The rearrangement links TRBV2 to TRBJ2-1; 9 bases map to TRBD2. CDR1 is SNHLY and CDR2 is FYNNEI in the germline V gene. The CDR3 runs to 15 residues. Germline trimming cut 3 bases from V and 9 bases from J; bases unmatched to any gene: 9. The CDR3 spells CASSERTIAGAEQFF. CDR3 DNA: TGTGCCAGCAGTGAGAGGACTATAGCGGGAGCTGAGCAGTTCTTC.

This sequence joins TRBV5-5 and TRBJ2-5, with D possibly matching TRBD1 (5 bases). The germline gives CDR1 SGHKS, CDR2 YYEKEE (reference sequence). The CDR3 runs 15 residues. Trimming removed 2 bases at V and 2 bases at J, with 13 bases between. The CDR3 protein is CASSLQAGQQETQYF. The DNA of the CDR3 is TGTGCCAGCAGCTTACAGGCAGGCCAGCAAGAGACCCAGTACTTC.

The chain recombines TRBV28 with TRBJ1-5; 10 nucleotides match TRBD1. V was clipped by 4 bases and J by 2 bases; unmatched bases: 2. There are 15 residues in the CDR3. Per the germline V gene, CDR1 is MDHEN and CDR2 is SYDVKM. In nucleotides, the CDR3 is TGTGCCAGCAGTTACGGGACAGGGGGCAATCAGCCCCAGCATTTT. Protein product: CASSYGTGGNQPQHF.

The chain combines TRBV29-1 with TRBJ2-3; TRBD2 is a possible D gene (6 bases). Per germline, CDR1 SQVTM and CDR2 ANQGSEA. Trimming left V 4 bases short and J 0 bases short, with 17 bases between. CDR3 size: 16 residues. The CDR3 here is CSVGGGIKTSTDTQYF. The CDR3, as DNA: TGCAGCGTTGGGGGCGGGATTAAAACCAGCACAGATACGCAGTATTTT.

J is TRBJ2-3 and V is TRBV14; D might be TRBD1 (6 bases). The CDR3 consists of 14 residues. Germline V CDR1 and CDR2: SGHDN, FVKESK. With 4 bases removed from V and 2 bases from J, the gap between germline ends came to 10 bases. CDR3 region: CASSPGASTDTQYF. DNA for the CDR3: TGTGCCAGCAGCCCAGGGGCCTCCACAGATACGCAGTATTTT.

This clone was observed a single time. The J gene is TRBJ2-1, the V gene TRBV6-6; the match to TRBD2 covers 7 bases. V was clipped by 6 bases and J by 0 bases; unmatched bases: 5. The CDR3 spans 15 residues. Germline CDR1 and CDR2: MNHNY and SVGAGI (reference sequence). The chain's CDR3 is CASSPLADSYNEQFF. CDR3 sequence (DNA): TGTGCCAGCAGCCCTCTAGCGGACTCCTACAATGAGCAGTTCTTC.

The genes are TRBV11-1 and TRBJ1-2; 10 bases are a match to TRBD1. V shed 7 bases and J 1 base; nucleotides not matched to a gene: 3. Germline CDR1 and CDR2: SGHAT and FQDESV (reference sequence). The CDR3 contains 14 residues. CDR3 protein: CASTGTGVNYGYTF. DNA of the CDR3: TGTGCCAGCACCGGGACAGGGGTTAACTATGGCTACACCTTC.